The sequence of this T cell receptor beta chain was determined in a study of spatial heterogeneity in lung cancer. About the study: Averaged across combinations, each unique TCR and UMI pairing appeared more than ten times in raw reads, which were uncorrected.

The CDR3 sequence is 14 residues long. The V gene end was trimmed by 6 bases and the J gene end by 0 bases; junction bases not matched to a gene: 0. In germline, CDR1 is SQVTM, CDR2 ANQGSEA. General study findings and limits: Ubiquitous expanded tumor TCRs appeared in blood more at resection than follow-up.

This clonotype was counted at least ten times. Its antigen is not identified. Each molecule of TCR cDNA was tagged with one unique molecular identifier. From the 5' RACE reads, TCRdb called clonotypes with MiXCR, one entry per CDR3 protein. The sample holds approximately 9,000 distinct CDR3 sequences, 4% to 5.5% seen once. The time point here: sample taken at primary tumor resection. The study sequenced unsorted whole RNA from tumor, nontumor lung or frozen PBMC. Sample: PBMCs, taken at surgery. The chain is built from TRBV29-1 and TRBJ2-2, with 11 bases matching TRBD1. The receptor was derived from a male donor with early-stage non-small cell lung cancer. CDR3 region: CSVGQGANTGELFF. The CDR3 nucleotides are TGCAGCGTGGGACAGGGGGCGAACACCGGGGAGCTGTTTTTT.